Below, 23 T cell receptor beta chains from the same sample are listed, as sequenced in a study of Ad26.COV2.S vaccination and SARS-CoV-2 variants. As for treatment: roughly 19 received Ad26.COV2.S at low or high dose, single or two shots; roughly five received placebo; per-sample allocation not given. Samples were taken on day 63 after the first vaccine or placebo injection. Produced via immunoSEQ multiplex PCR; TCRdb's table is partial and in-frame only. The profile shows 400,000 to 450,000 clones, about 90% of them singletons. The source was peripheral blood, collected in a trial of Ad26.COV2.S vaccine versus placebo. These receptors came from a person between 18 and 59 years old who received the Ad26.COV2.S COVID-19 vaccine or a placebo.

The chain carries TRBV7-3 and TRBJ2-7; D uncertain. CDR1 and CDR2 from the germline V gene are SGHTA and FQGTGA. This CDR3 region has 10 residues. V gave up 5 bases and J gave up 6 bases, with 5 bases separating them. In DNA, the CDR3 is TGTGCCAGCAGCGACGGCGAGCAGTACTTC. Protein: CASSDGEQYF.

The rearrangement uses TRBV6-5 and TRBJ2-2; the D is unclear. V lost 7 bases, J lost 6 bases, and 12 bases lay in between. The germline V gene has CDR1 MNHEY and CDR2 SVGAGI. This CDR3 region has 13 residues. The CDR3 bases are TGTGCCAGCACCCGGATTGGGGCCGGGGAGCTGTTTTTT. Amino acids: CASTRIGAGELFF.

This chain joins TRBV28 and TRBJ2-7; TRBD2 matches 8 bases. The V segment lost 5 bases and the J segment 2 bases; nucleotides outside the gene matches: 5. This CDR3 contains 14 residues. Germline CDR1 MDHEN, CDR2 SYDVKM. CDR3 DNA sequence: TGTGCCAGCAGTCAACCGGGACTAGCCTACGAGCAGTACTTC. Translated: CASSQPGLAYEQYF. The complete variable domain, with remaining parts taken from reference TRBV28 and TRBJ2-7, reads DVKVTQSSRYLVKRTGEKVFLECVQDMDHENMFWYRQDPGLGLRLIYFSYDVKMKEKGDIPEGYSVSREKKERFSLILESASTNQTSMYLCASSQPGLAYEQYFGPGTRLTVT.

The chain couples TRBV3-1 (or the pseudogene TRBV3-2) to TRBJ2-2, with 12 nucleotides matching TRBD2. The CDR3 is 14 amino acids. The V gene end was trimmed by 5 bases and the J gene end by 10 bases; junction bases not matched to a gene: 5. The germline V gene has CDR1 LGHDT and CDR2 YNNKEL (reference sequence). CDR3 DNA: TGTGCCAGCAGCAGACTAGCGGGAGTTTCGGAGCTGTTTTTT. This encodes CASSRLAGVSELFF.

J is TRBJ2-1 and V is TRBV18; 7 nucleotides agree with TRBD2. Germline CDR1 KGHSH, CDR2 LQKENI. The CDR3 is made up of 18 amino acids. J gave up 1 base and V 1 base, and 10 bases lay outside the gene matches. This CDR3 is CASSPLPPSGTSYNEQFF. CDR3 in DNA: TGTGCCAGCTCACCACTCCCACCCAGCGGGACTTCCTACAATGAGCAGTTCTTC.

The CDR3 is CASSPRTSGKSEQYF. The CDR3 DNA follows: TGTGCCAGCAGCCCCCGGACTAGCGGGAAAAGCGAGCAGTACTTC. The chain links TRBV7-2 to TRBJ2-7, with TRBD2 matching 12 bases. The CDR3 sequence is 15 residues long. CDR1 is SGHTA, CDR2 FQGNSA, per germline. V was pared by 5 bases and J by 6 bases, with 8 bases of the junction left unmatched. Together with reference TRBV7-2 and TRBJ2-7, the CDR3 gives the full variable domain: GAGVSQSPSNKVTEKGKDVELRCDPISGHTALYWYRQSLGQGLEFLIYFQGNSAPDKSGLPSDRFSAERTGGSVSTLTIQRTQQEDSAVYLCASSPRTSGKSEQYFGPGTRLTVT.

Details on this clone: At one end, the junction sequence differs from germline, possibly due to a read error. The genes are TRBV6-2 or TRBV6-3 and TRBJ1-5; unclear D gene. This CDR3 has 16 residues. Germline V gene lookup returns CDR1 MNHEY and CDR2 SVGEGT. The CDR3 spells CASSNSRGAGNQPQHF. The CDR3, as DNA: TGTGCCAGCAGTAACTCCCGTGGCGCCGGCAATCAGCCCCAGCATTTT.

V is TRBV6-2 or TRBV6-3 and J is TRBJ1-4, with 7 nucleotides matching TRBD1. The CDR3 covers 17 residues. Trimming removed 4 bases from V and 0 bases from J; junction bases left unmatched: 8. Germline values: CDR1 MNHEY, CDR2 SVGEGT. The CDR3 region has the DNA TGTGCCAGCAGTTTTCAGGGGGAGGTGGCAACTAATGAAAAACTGTTTTTT. It specifies CASSFQGEVATNEKLFF.

This chain links TRBV10-3 with TRBJ2-2; 9 bases match TRBD1. Germline V gives CDR1 ENHRY, CDR2 SYGVKD. CDR3 length equals 15 residues. V lost 5 bases, J lost 6 bases, and 7 bases stayed unmatched. For the CDR3, the DNA is TGTGCCATCAGTAAACAGGGGGCGCCGGCCGGGGAGCTGTTTTTT. It yields the protein CAISKQGAPAGELFF.

The chain links TRBV28 to TRBJ2-4; 7 bases agree with TRBD2. This CDR3 comprises 14 residues. J was trimmed by 8 bases and V by 6 bases; bases with no gene match: 10. The germline V gene encodes CDR1 MDHEN and CDR2 SYDVKM. In DNA form, the CDR3 reads TGTGCCAGCAGCCGACGGGGGAGGGCGCACATTCAGTACTTC. It is translated as CASSRRGRAHIQYF. Full variable domain (rest looked up from reference TRBV28 and TRBJ2-4): DVKVTQSSRYLVKRTGEKVFLECVQDMDHENMFWYRQDPGLGLRLIYFSYDVKMKEKGDIPEGYSVSREKKERFSLILESASTNQTSMYLCASSRRGRAHIQYFGAGTRLSVL.

A single count supports this clone. This rearrangement joins TRBV7-2 to TRBJ2-1, with 7 bases lining up with TRBD1. The V gene's germline CDR1 is SGHTA and CDR2 FQGNSA. V shed 5 bases and J 3 bases; nucleotides not matched to a gene: 7. CDR3 length: 15 amino acids. In DNA form, the CDR3 reads TGTGCCAGCAGCGGACGGACAGGACACTACAATGAGCAGTTCTTC. Translating it yields CASSGRTGHYNEQFF.

Only one count was recorded for this clone. J is TRBJ2-5 and V is TRBV28, with 8 bases aligning to TRBD2. From germline, CDR1 is MDHEN and CDR2 SYDVKM. The CDR3 is 13 amino acids. V lost 5 bases to trimming and J lost 5 bases; unmatched junction nucleotides: 4. The CDR3 nucleotides are TGTGCCAGCAGTCCGGGACTAGACGAGACCCAGTACTTC. Amino acids: CASSPGLDETQYF.

The V gene is TRBV14, the J gene TRBJ2-3; D is uncertain. Trimming removed 2 bases at V and 0 bases at J, with 9 bases between. Germline values: CDR1 SGHDN, CDR2 FVKESK. This CDR3 spans 15 amino acids. CDR3 bases: TGTGCCAGCAGCCAAATAGGCAGCAGCACAGATACGCAGTATTTT. It encodes CASSQIGSSTDTQYF.

The rearrangement links TRBV29-1 to TRBJ2-7, with 8 bases identical to TRBD2. The CDR3 loop spans 13 amino acids. The V segment lost 7 bases and the J segment 0 bases; nucleotides outside the gene matches: 5. CDR1 SQVTM and CDR2 ANQGSEA come from the germline V gene. CDR3 coding DNA: TGCAGCGCTTCGGGAGGGAGCTCCTACGAGCAGTACTTC. Its protein is CSASGGSSYEQYF.

The chain carries TRBV29-1 and TRBJ2-5, with D perhaps matching TRBD2 (6 bases). Germline V gene data show CDR1 as SQVTM and CDR2 as ANQGSEA. The germline V and J ends were trimmed by 0 bases and 2 bases, with 13 bases remaining between them. The CDR3 is 15 amino acids. CDR3 region: CSVEDMGLTQETQYF. The DNA for the CDR3 is TGCAGCGTTGAAGATATGGGACTCACACAAGAGACCCAGTACTTC.

The CDR3 nucleotides are TGTGCCAGCAAGGAGGGGACTACCGCCTACGAGCAGTACTTC. Its protein product is CASKEGTTAYEQYF. The genes are TRBV5-6 and TRBJ2-7, with 7 positions matching TRBD2. The CDR3 has 14 residues. J was trimmed by 2 bases and V by 6 bases; bases with no gene match: 8. Germline V gene data show CDR1 as SGHDT and CDR2 as YYEEEE.

In its sample, this clone was seen once. The chain uses TRBV6-2 or TRBV6-3 and TRBJ1-5; 7 bases line up with TRBD1. CDR3 length: 15 residues. The germline V gene encodes CDR1 MNHEY and CDR2 SVGEGT. V shed 6 bases and J 7 bases; nucleotides not matched to a gene: 12. The CDR3 protein is CASSPQGGDWQPQHF. The CDR3 DNA is TGTGCCAGCAGCCCCCAGGGGGGCGACTGGCAGCCCCAGCATTTT.

The rearrangement uses TRBV7-3 and TRBJ2-5; 11 nucleotides line up with TRBD2. J gave up 0 bases and V 0 bases, and 12 bases lay outside the gene matches. The CDR3 consists of 20 residues. Germline values: CDR1 SGHTA, CDR2 FQGTGA. This CDR3 is CASSLTGLAGGPKYQETQYF. The CDR3 nucleotides read TGTGCCAGCAGCTTAACCGGGCTAGCGGGAGGCCCTAAGTACCAAGAGACCCAGTACTTC.

J is TRBJ2-5 and V is TRBV20-1; D unclear. The CDR3 is 11 residues long. Trimming took off 7 bases at V and 7 bases at J, with 13 bases between the two ends. Germline CDR1 DFQATT, CDR2 SNEGSKA (reference sequence). The CDR3 DNA is TGCAGTGGGGTGCGGACCGGGACCCAGTACTTC. Translated, it gives CSGVRTGTQYF.

V is TRBV19 and J is TRBJ1-2; D remains unclear. This CDR3 is 15 amino acids long. Germline CDR1 and CDR2: LNHDA and SQIVND (reference sequence). The V end was cut by 3 bases, the J end by 8 bases, with 19 bases between. The CDR3 is CASSIKSPTTHGYTF. The CDR3 nucleotides read TGTGCCAGTAGTATTAAAAGCCCGACAACGCACGGCTACACCTTC.

This chain joins TRBV23-1 and TRBJ1-2; the D gene is possibly TRBD1 (5 bases). TRBV23-1 is classed as an ORF, of uncertain function. This CDR3 comprises 16 residues. V shed 0 bases and J shed 4 bases, with 15 bases lying between them. The CDR3 is CASSQSGRSGSYGYTF. For the CDR3, the DNA is TGCGCCAGCAGTCAATCGGGAAGGTCAGGGAGCTATGGCTACACCTTC.

This chain links TRBV4-2 with TRBJ2-7, with D tentatively TRBD1 (5 bases). V lost 1 base to trimming and J lost 6 bases, with 10 bases between them. The germline CDR1 and CDR2 sequences are LGHNA and YNFKEQ. The CDR3 length is 13 residues. CDR3 bases: TGTGCCAGCAGCCAAGGGGGCCGGCTCGAGCAGTACTTC. Protein product: CASSQGGRLEQYF.

The chain employs TRBV24-1 and TRBJ2-2; either TRBD1 or TRBD2 may supply D (6 bases each). Germline-derived CDR1 and CDR2 are KGHDR and SFDVKD. The CDR3 totals 17 residues. Trimming cost V 1 base and J 1 base, with 12 bases left between them. CDR3 protein: CATSDFWGAENTGELFF. The CDR3 DNA reads TGTGCCACCAGTGATTTTTGGGGGGCTGAGAACACCGGGGAGCTGTTTTTT.